Shown below are 10 T cell receptor beta chains from a single sample sequenced in a study of blood T cell repertoires in COVID-19. Generated by immunoSEQ multiplex PCR, the TCRdb table keeps only in-frame clones and is missing some. In the table there are roughly 300,000 clones, roughly 90% of which are singletons. Sequenced sample: PBMCs or T cells enriched from blood (not recorded which). Every receptor here comes from a woman aged 30 to 39 who had recovered from COVID-19.

The CDR3 is CASSRGVGAPNTGELFF. CDR3 bases: TGTGCCAGCAGCCGGGGGGTGGGCGCCCCGAACACCGGGGAGCTGTTTTTT. This chain links TRBV7-9 with TRBJ2-2; 7 bases match TRBD2. Losses at the gene ends were 5 bases for V and 0 bases for J; bases not matched to a gene: 9. The CDR3 runs 17 residues. The V gene's germline CDR1 is SEHNR and CDR2 FQNEAQ (reference sequence).

This chain connects TRBV6-5 to TRBJ2-7, with a possible D match to TRBD1 (5 bases). The V end lost 6 bases, the J end lost 4 bases, and 13 bases lay between the germline ends. Germline CDR1 reads MNHEY; CDR2 reads SVGAGI. The CDR3 runs 13 residues. As DNA, the CDR3 is TGTGCCAGCAGAGACAGTTCTGGGTACGAGCAGTACTTC. Its translation: CASRDSSGYEQYF.

The chain combines TRBV2 with TRBJ2-3; D not resolved. CDR3 length: 11 amino acids. CDR1 is SNHLY, CDR2 FYNNEI, per germline. V lost 8 bases and J lost 6, with 9 bases in between. DNA for the CDR3: TGTGCCAGCGGTAGGCGGGATACGCAGTATTTT. Residues: CASGRRDTQYF. Filled out from reference TRBV2 and TRBJ2-3, the complete variable domain reads EPEVTQTPSHQVTQMGQEVILRCVPISNHLYFYWYRQILGQKVEFLVSFYNNEISEKSEIFDDQFSVERPDGSNFTLKIRSTKLEDSAMYFCASGRRDTQYFGPGTRLTVL.

Remarks on this clone: Sequence at one end of the junction differs from germline and may be a read error. V usage is TRBV6-5 and J usage is TRBJ2-2; D is uncertain. CDR1 and CDR2 (germline): MNHEY, SVGAGI. The CDR3 has 12 residues. CDR3 residues: CASRYSAGELFF. The CDR3 coding sequence is TGTGCCAGCAGATACTCCGCCGGGGAGCTGTTTTTT.

The chain has TRBV5-4 and TRBJ2-7; D might be TRBD1 (6 bases). Germline V gene data show CDR1 as SGHNT and CDR2 as YYREEE (reference sequence). V was clipped by 4 bases and J by 2 bases, with 13 bases between them. This CDR3 spans 14 amino acids. Here the CDR3 reads CASSLTGSAYEQYF. The CDR3 bases are TGTGCCAGCAGCCTGACAGGTAGCGCCTACGAGCAGTACTTC.

V and J are TRBV9 and TRBJ2-2, with D possibly TRBD1 on 5 matching bases. The tail of the sequence fits TRBJ1-3 better, so the J call may be wrong. Germline-derived CDR1 and CDR2 are SGDLS and YYNGEE. CDR3 length: 17 residues. CDR3 nucleotide sequence: TGTGCCAGCAGCGCGGGGCCCCCGGGACTTGCTGGAAACACCATATATTTT. This encodes CASSAGPPGLAGNTIYF.

The chain couples TRBV6-2 or TRBV6-3 to TRBJ2-1, with no clear D. Germline V CDR1 and CDR2: MNHEY, SVGEGT. This CDR3 contains 12 residues. Deletions cut 2 bases from V and 10 bases from J, with 9 bases between. The CDR3 DNA follows: TGTGCCAGCAGTTACACGCCCCGGGAGCAGTTCTTC. Translated, it gives CASSYTPREQFF.

Only a few counts were recorded for this clone. The chain has TRBV2 and TRBJ1-1; 9 bases map to TRBD1. Germline trimming cut 6 bases from V and 4 bases from J; bases unmatched to any gene: 6. CDR1 is SNHLY and CDR2 is FYNNEI in the germline V gene. The CDR3 totals 14 residues. The CDR3 DNA sequence: TGTGCCAGCAGACCGGGACAGGGCTTCACTGAAGCTTTCTTT. Translating it yields CASRPGQGFTEAFF.

This sequence joins TRBV11-1 and TRBJ2-3; tentative D call: TRBD1 (5 bases). The CDR3 extends over 14 amino acids. Germline CDR1 reads SGHAT; CDR2 reads FQDESV (reference sequence). Trimming left V 1 base short and J 8 bases short, with 13 bases between. CDR3 nucleotides: TGTGCCAGCAGCTTAGACCAGGGCCCGGTTACGCAGTATTTT. It encodes CASSLDQGPVTQYF.

J is TRBJ1-3 and V is TRBV15; TRBD1 matches at 8 bases. In germline, CDR1 is LNHNV, CDR2 YYDKDF (reference sequence). V gave up 3 bases and J gave up 11 bases; unmatched junction bases: 9. The CDR3 sequence is 14 residues long. CDR3 amino acids: CATSREGQVLAIYF. In nucleotides, the CDR3 is TGTGCCACCAGCAGGGAGGGACAGGTTCTGGCCATATATTTT.